The 19 T cell receptor beta chains given below trace back to one sample, sequenced in a study of vaccination and CD4 T cells after COVID-19. The treatment: approximately nine-day PBMC culture with coronavirus spike peptide pools or control peptides (ViraFEST assay). Sequencing of DNA taken from cultured CD4+ T cells relied on the Oncomine TCR Beta short-read assay. TCRdb processed the PCR reads anew with MiXCR; each CDR3 protein has one entry. The data hold around 21,000 distinct CDR3 sequences, with around 60% observed a single time. Their antigen targets remain unknown. The sample was CD4+ T cells from blood, cultured in vitro, taken after SARS-CoV-2 vaccination. These receptors were obtained from a human donor who had recovered from COVID-19.

The rearrangement joins TRBV6-1 to TRBJ2-1; D remains unclear. V was pared by 5 bases and J by 5 bases, with 28 bases between. In germline, CDR1 is MNHNS, CDR2 SASEGT. The CDR3 is 19 residues long. CDR3 sequence reads: CASSPYVVMGFVRNNEQFF. In DNA form, the CDR3 reads TGTGCCAGCAGTCCCTATGTCGTCATGGGGTTTGTTCGCAACAATGAGCAGTTCTTC.

The chain couples TRBV6-2 or TRBV6-3 to TRBJ2-7; 10 positions agree with TRBD1. Germline CDR1 MNHEY, CDR2 SVGEGT. The V gene end was trimmed by 6 bases and the J gene end by 5 bases; junction bases not matched to a gene: 10. The CDR3 loop spans 15 amino acids. The chain's CDR3 is CASRESGQGNHEQYF. The CDR3 coding sequence is TGTGCCAGCAGGGAGTCGGGACAGGGGAACCACGAGCAGTACTTC.

The rearrangement uses TRBV11-2 and TRBJ2-3; D not resolved. With 1 base removed from V and 0 bases from J, the gap between germline ends came to 5 bases. The germline V gene encodes CDR1 SGHAT and CDR2 FQNNGV. The CDR3 covers 14 residues. The CDR3 region is CASSLVRSTDTQYF. CDR3 DNA: TGTGCCAGCAGCTTAGTCCGGAGCACAGATACGCAGTATTTT.

The V and J genes are TRBV20-1 and TRBJ1-2; D is undetermined. Germline-derived CDR1 and CDR2 are DFQATT and SNEGSKA (reference sequence). The CDR3 spans 12 residues. V lost 2 bases to trimming and J lost 7 bases, with 11 bases between them. Here the CDR3 DNA reads TGCAGTGCTAGACATAAGCCTGGTGGCTACACCTTC. Translation: CSARHKPGGYTF.

The chain joins TRBV11-3 to TRBJ2-7; D tentatively reads TRBD1 or TRBD2 (5 bases each). In germline, CDR1 is SGHNT, CDR2 YENEEA. V lost 5 bases to trimming and J lost 2 bases, with 13 bases between them. This CDR3 region has 14 residues. The CDR3 reads CASSPRDGTYEQYF. CDR3 coding DNA: TGTGCCAGCAGCCCAAGGGACGGAACCTACGAGCAGTACTTC.

The sample holds a few counts of this clonotype. V usage is TRBV28 and J usage is TRBJ1-5; D may be TRBD1 (6 bases). Trimming shortened V by 5 bases and J by 5 bases, and 13 bases separated the two germline ends. The CDR3 contains 14 residues. The germline CDR1 and CDR2 sequences are MDHEN and SYDVKM. This CDR3 reads CASSIQTGYQPQHF. CDR3 nucleotide sequence: TGTGCCAGCAGTATCCAGACAGGTTATCAGCCCCAGCATTTT.

The chain combines TRBV20-1 with TRBJ1-6; D is uncertain. CDR3 length: 14 amino acids. The V gene lost 5 bases and the J gene lost 6 bases, with 14 bases spanning the gap. Germline CDR1 reads DFQATT; CDR2 reads SNEGSKA (reference sequence). The CDR3 coding sequence is TGCAGTGCTCCAGACTTCGGGTTTAATTCACCCCTCCACTTT. It translates to CSAPDFGFNSPLHF.

V gene TRBV19 combines with J gene TRBJ1-6, with no clear D. The ends were cut back, 3 bases at V and 7 bases at J, with 7 bases in the middle. This CDR3 has 13 residues. Per the germline V gene, CDR1 is LNHDA and CDR2 is SQIVND (reference sequence). CDR3 nucleotide sequence: TGTGCCAGTAGTATTTCCCGGAATTCACCCCTCCACTTT. This encodes CASSISRNSPLHF.

The chain combines TRBV6-1 with TRBJ1-1; the match to TRBD1 covers 11 bases. The CDR3 covers 16 residues. The V and J ends lost 5 bases and 5 bases, in that order; junction bases with no gene match: 10. From germline, CDR1 is MNHNS and CDR2 SASEGT. In nucleotides, the CDR3 is TGTGCCAGCAGTCATCGGGACAGGGGGGGTCGGACTGAAGCTTTCTTT. Translation gives CASSHRDRGGRTEAFF.

The chain recombines TRBV7-3 with TRBJ2-7; 12 nucleotides line up with TRBD1. Trimming cost V 5 bases and J 2 bases; bases outside gene matches: 7. Germline-derived CDR1 and CDR2 are SGHTA and FQGTGA. The CDR3 is made up of 16 amino acids. The chain's CDR3 is CASSPGTGGPTYEQYF. The CDR3 DNA is TGTGCCAGCAGCCCAGGGACAGGGGGCCCCACCTACGAGCAGTACTTC.

This clonotype appeared a few times. V usage is TRBV10-3 and J usage is TRBJ2-1, with D perhaps matching TRBD1 or TRBD2 (5 bases each). Germline V gene sequence: CDR1 ENHRY, CDR2 SYGVKD. Trimming cost V 6 bases and J 9 bases, with 12 bases left between them. The CDR3 consists of 12 residues. Here the CDR3 DNA reads TGTGCCATCAGCTTCAGGGACGGTGAGCAGTTCTTC. Residues: CAISFRDGEQFF.

V and J are TRBV20-1 and TRBJ2-2; 9 bases match TRBD1. Trimming took 5 bases from V and 1 from J; bases not matched to a gene: 2. Germline assignment: CDR1 DFQATT and CDR2 SNEGSKA (reference sequence). CDR3 length: 14 residues. CDR3 DNA sequence: TGCAGTGCTGGACAGGGGCGGAACACCGGGGAGCTGTTTTTT. Translated, it gives CSAGQGRNTGELFF.

The chain joins TRBV5-4 to TRBJ1-1; D is possibly TRBD1 (6 bases). The CDR3 runs 15 residues. The germline V and J ends were trimmed by 2 bases and 1 base, with 12 bases remaining between them. Germline V gene sequence: CDR1 SGHNT, CDR2 YYREEE (reference sequence). CDR3 sequence (DNA): TGTGCCAGCAGCTTAGCGGGGGCTGAGAACACTGAAGCTTTCTTT. Protein sequence: CASSLAGAENTEAFF.

The rearrangement joins TRBV7-9 to TRBJ1-6; D is perhaps TRBD1 (6 bases). This CDR3 spans 17 amino acids. V lost 5 bases and J 1 base, leaving 15 bases between the germline ends. Germline V gene lookup returns CDR1 SEHNR and CDR2 FQNEAQ (reference sequence). This CDR3 is CASSENRAYSYNSPLHF. CDR3 nucleotides: TGTGCCAGCAGCGAAAACAGGGCTTATTCCTATAATTCACCCCTCCACTTT.

The V call is TRBV6-5, the J call TRBJ2-7, with TRBD1 matching over 9 bases. The trim removed 6 bases at V and 4 bases at J, leaving 7 bases unmatched. Germline loops: CDR1 MNHEY, CDR2 SVGAGI. The CDR3 consists of 14 residues. The CDR3 region has the DNA TGTGCCAGCAGCTACCGGGACAGGGCTTACGAGCAGTACTTC. Translation gives CASSYRDRAYEQYF.

The rearrangement uses TRBV11-2 and TRBJ2-5; 14 bases are shared with TRBD2. CDR3 length: 19 residues. Germline values: CDR1 SGHAT, CDR2 FQNNGV. The junction had 12 bases not matched to a gene; V was cut back by 1 base and J by 5 bases. The CDR3: CASSLGTSGGRPGSETQYF. DNA for the CDR3: TGTGCCAGCAGCTTAGGGACTAGCGGGGGGCGACCCGGATCCGAGACCCAGTACTTC.

The chain carries TRBV4-1 and TRBJ1-2; D gene uncertain. The CDR3 covers 14 residues. The V and J ends lost 1 base and 0 bases respectively, with 6 bases between them. Germline lookup yields CDR1 MGHRA and CDR2 YSYEKL. CDR3 nucleotide sequence: TGCGCCAGCAGCCAAGGTAGAACTAACTATGGCTACACCTTC. Protein sequence: CASSQGRTNYGYTF.

This clonotype has just a few counts. V usage is TRBV7-9 and J usage is TRBJ1-5, with D tentatively TRBD1 (5 bases). Germline V gene sequence: CDR1 SEHNR, CDR2 FQNEAQ (reference sequence). The V end was cut by 5 bases, the J end by 4 bases, with 12 bases between. The CDR3 sequence is 14 residues long. In DNA, the CDR3 is TGTGCCAGCAGCCCAACAGGAGCTAATCAGCCCCAGCATTTT. Its protein is CASSPTGANQPQHF.

This chain joins TRBV19 and TRBJ1-5; D ambiguous. The CDR3 covers 15 residues. CDR1 and CDR2 from the germline V gene are LNHDA and SQIVND (reference sequence). Trimming stripped 0 bases from V and 5 bases from J, with 11 bases between. CDR3 sequence: CASSIDQRQYQPQHF. CDR3 bases: TGTGCCAGTAGTATAGATCAGAGGCAGTATCAGCCCCAGCATTTT.